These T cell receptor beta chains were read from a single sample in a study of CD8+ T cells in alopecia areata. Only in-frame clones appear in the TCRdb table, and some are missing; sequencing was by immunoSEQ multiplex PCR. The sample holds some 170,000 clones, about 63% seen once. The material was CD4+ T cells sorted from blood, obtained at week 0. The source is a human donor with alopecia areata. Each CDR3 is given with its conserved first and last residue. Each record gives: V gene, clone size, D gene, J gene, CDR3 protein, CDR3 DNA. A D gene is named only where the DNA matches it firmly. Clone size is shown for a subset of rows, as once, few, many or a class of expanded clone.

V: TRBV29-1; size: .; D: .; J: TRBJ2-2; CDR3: CSVKRDSNTGELFF; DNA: TGCAGCGTTAAGCGGGACAGTAACACCGGGGAGCTGTTTTTT
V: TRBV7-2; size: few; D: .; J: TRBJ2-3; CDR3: CASSLGGLGMDTQYF; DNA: TGTGCCAGCAGCTTAGGCGGGTTAGGGATGGATACGCAGTATTTT
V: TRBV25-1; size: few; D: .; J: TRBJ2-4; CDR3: CASSDVLGDIQYF; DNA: TGTGCCAGCAGTGATGTTCTGGGGGACATTCAGTACTTC
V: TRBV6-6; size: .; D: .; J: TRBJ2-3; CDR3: CASRQADTQYF; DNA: TGTGCCAGCAGGCAGGCAGATACGCAGTATTTT
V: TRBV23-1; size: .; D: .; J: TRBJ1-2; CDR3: CASSQSRVQGYGYTF; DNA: TGCGCCAGCAGTCAATCGCGGGTCCAGGGCTATGGCTACACCTTC
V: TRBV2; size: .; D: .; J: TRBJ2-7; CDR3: CASLRPGRTIEQYF; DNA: TGTGCCAGCCTACGACCGGGGCGGACCATCGAGCAGTACTTC
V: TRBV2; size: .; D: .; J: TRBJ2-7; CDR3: CASRAPRGEQYF; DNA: TGTGCCAGCAGGGCCCCTCGAGGCGAGCAGTACTTC
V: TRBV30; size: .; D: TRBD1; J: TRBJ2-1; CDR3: CAWSRTGGGPGNEQFF; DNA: TGTGCCTGGAGTAGGACAGGGGGCGGACCTGGCAATGAGCAGTTCTTC
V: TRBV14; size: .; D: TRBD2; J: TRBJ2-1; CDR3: CASSHLASGGSPSYNEQFF; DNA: TGTGCCAGCAGCCACCTAGCAAGCGGGGGGTCGCCCTCCTACAATGAGCAGTTCTTC
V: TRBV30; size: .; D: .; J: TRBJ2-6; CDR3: CACQTAGVLTF; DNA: TGTGCCTGCCAAACAGCGGGCGTCCTGACTTTC
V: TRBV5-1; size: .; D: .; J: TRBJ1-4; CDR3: CASSNDRHEKLFF; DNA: TGCGCCAGCAGCAACGACAGGCATGAAAAACTGTTTTTT
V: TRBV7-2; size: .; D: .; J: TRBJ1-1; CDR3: CASSVRLNTEAFF; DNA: TGTGCCAGCAGCGTCCGGCTGAACACTGAAGCTTTCTTT
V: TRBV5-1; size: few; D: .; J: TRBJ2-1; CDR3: CASKEGLAINNEQFF; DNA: TGCGCCAGCAAGGAGGGGTTGGCAATTAACAATGAGCAGTTCTTC
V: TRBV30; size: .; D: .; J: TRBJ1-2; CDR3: CAWSEGGGYTF; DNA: TGTGCCTGGAGCGAGGGGGGAGGCTACACCTTC
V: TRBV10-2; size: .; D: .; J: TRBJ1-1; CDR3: CASSLGSWTVEAFF; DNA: TGCGCCAGCAGTTTAGGTTCCTGGACGGTTGAAGCTTTCTTT
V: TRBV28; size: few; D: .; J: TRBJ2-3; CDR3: CASSTTRRDTDTQYF; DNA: TGTGCCAGCAGTACCACTCGGCGGGACACAGATACGCAGTATTTT
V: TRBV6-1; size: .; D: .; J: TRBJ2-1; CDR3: CASSGQLNEQFF; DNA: TGTGCCAGCAGTGGACAGCTCAATGAGCAGTTCTTC
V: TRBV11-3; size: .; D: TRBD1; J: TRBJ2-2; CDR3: CASSRGQGAAGELFF; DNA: TGTGCCAGCAGCCGGGGACAGGGGGCGGCCGGGGAGCTGTTTTTT
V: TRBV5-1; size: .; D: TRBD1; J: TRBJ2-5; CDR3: CASSIRTGWETQYF; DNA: TGCGCCAGCAGCATACGGACAGGGTGGGAGACCCAGTACTTC
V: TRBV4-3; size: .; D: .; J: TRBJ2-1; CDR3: CASSQALVSYNEQFF; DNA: TGCGCCAGCAGCCAAGCGCTAGTATCCTACAATGAGCAGTTCTTC
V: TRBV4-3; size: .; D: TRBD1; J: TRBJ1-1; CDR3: CASSPDRGLGNTEAFF; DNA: TGCGCCAGCTCGCCTGACAGGGGGCTAGGGAACACTGAAGCTTTCTTT
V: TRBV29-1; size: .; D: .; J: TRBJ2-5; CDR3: CSGESPFQETQYF; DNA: TGCAGCGGGGAGTCGCCTTTCCAAGAGACCCAGTACTTC
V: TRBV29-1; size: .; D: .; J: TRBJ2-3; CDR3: CSGGGLSDTQYF; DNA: TGCAGCGGTGGGGGACTTTCAGATACGCAGTATTTT
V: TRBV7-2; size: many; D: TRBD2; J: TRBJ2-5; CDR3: CASSFFGLAGGRETQYF; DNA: TGTGCCAGCAGCTTCTTTGGATTAGCGGGGGGGCGAGAGACCCAGTACTTC
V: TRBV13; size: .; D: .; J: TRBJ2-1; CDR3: CASSPTSTSNEQFF; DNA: TGTGCCAGCAGCCCTACTTCGACTAGCAATGAGCAGTTCTTC
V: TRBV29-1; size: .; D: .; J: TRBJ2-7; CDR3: CSVERGAGSYEQYF; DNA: TGCAGCGTTGAAAGGGGCGCGGGGTCCTACGAGCAGTACTTC
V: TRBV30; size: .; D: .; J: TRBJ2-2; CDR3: CAWMGHPTGELFF; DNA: TGTGCCTGGATGGGACACCCCACCGGGGAGCTGTTTTTT
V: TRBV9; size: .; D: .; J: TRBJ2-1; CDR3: CASSVAPDFGGNEQFF; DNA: TGTGCCAGCAGCGTAGCTCCGGACTTCGGTGGCAATGAGCAGTTCTTC
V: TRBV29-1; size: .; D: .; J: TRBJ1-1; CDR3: CSVLSGGRGTYREAFF; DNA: TGCAGCGTCCTTTCGGGGGGCAGGGGCACCTACAGGGAAGCTTTCTTT